This T cell receptor (beta chain) was captured in a study of cytomegalovirus exposure and HLA in healthy donors. The CDR3 spans 14 residues. Germline loops: CDR1 SGHTA, CDR2 FQGNSA. V was clipped by 2 bases and J by 5 bases, with 12 bases between them. A multiplex PCR was run with 60 Vbeta primers and 13 Jbeta primers. Here immunoSEQ multiplex PCR was the method, and the copy in TCRdb shows in-frame clones only, minus some. In all, the sample yields over 75,000 clones. The clonotype was recovered from a man over 45 in good health and CMV-seronegative. Sequencing was done on a sample of PBMCs. The rearrangement links TRBV7-2 to TRBJ1-2; D is unresolved. The CDR3: CASSLLIQTYGYTF. The CDR3 DNA reads as TGTGCCAGCAGCTTACTGATTCAGACTTATGGCTACACCTTC.